This entry concerns a single T cell receptor beta chain. Its binding antigen is unknown. One base away there is no much larger clone; base qualities are not given. This specimen belongs to a study of blood T cell repertoires in COVID-19 (dated by TCRdb to the early 2020s). At the level of the whole study: The collaborator samples originated in the United States, Italy and Spain and spanned the acute and convalescent phases of COVID-19. The material from the prospective study consisted of cDNA or gDNA derived from T cells, B-cell-depleted T cells, or PBMCs. The dataset comprised deeply sampled blood TCRbeta repertoires from subjects exposed to, actively infected with, or recovered from COVID-19. A freely available public database, intended as a resource for researchers studying the immune response to SARS-CoV-2, is where the repertoires were released. Samples came from the ongoing ImmuneRACE study (first 160 participants) plus 1,254 subjects from 6 global collaborators. Sample metadata almost always included a de-identified subject ID, COVID-19 status, age in years and sex. Where available, HLA class I and class II types were taken from metadata supplied by the sample provider and were not determined by assay-based typing.

Whole blood was collected in K2EDTA tubes by collaborating institutions according to the institutions' own protocols. For TCRbeta analysis, collaborators shipped samples as frozen whole blood, isolated PBMCs, or DNA extracted from either of those sample types. According to the germline V gene (reference sequence), CDR1 reads LNHDA and CDR2 reads SQIVND. Its CDR3 holds 17 amino acids, cysteine through phenylalanine. Just the 51-base CDR3 DNA is kept, in frame starting at base 1. The germline V end is reduced by 10 bases and the J end by 1 base; junction bases left unmatched: 11. Overall study results and their limits: The amount of clinical and demographic metadata varied by source and participant and was provided uncurated.

TCRbeta CDR3 regions were amplified from genomic DNA by means of the immunoSEQ Assay, a bias-controlled multiplex PCR. For the original study's pipeline: The number of nucleated cells in each sample was estimated by amplification of reference gene primers within the assay. To quantify the absolute abundance of each unique TCRbeta CDR3 rearrangement, sequence reads were collapsed and filtered. For each sample, productive Simpson clonality was calculated as the square root of Simpson's diversity index across productive rearrangements. TCRdb holds this immuneACCESS table with in-frame rearrangements only. Some clones are missing; in checked studies, unresolved V genes explain under half, and the rest has no known cause. That table is the source of V, J and clone size, and D and trimming were worked out from the DNA. The table for this sample lists about 160,000 clones; approximately 92% of them were counted only once. The leading ten clones occupy 4.6% of the sample.

Sequencing input: peripheral blood. This sequence originates from a woman aged 45 to 65 with acute or convalescent COVID-19. Recombination connected TRBV19 to TRBJ1-4; 11 bases in the middle match TRBD1. The CDR3: CATKMGGTGGTNEKLFF. The nucleotides read TGTGCCACCAAAATGGGCGGGACAGGGGGAACTAATGAAAAACTGTTTTTT. Where the CDR3 stops, the reference TRBV19 and TRBJ1-4 genes take over; the full variable domain is DGGITQSPKYLFRKEGQNVTLSCEQNLNHDAMYWYRQDPGQGLRLIYYSQIVNDFQKGDIAEGYSVSREKKESFPLTVTSAQKNPTAFYLCATKMGGTGGTNEKLFFGSGTQLSVL.